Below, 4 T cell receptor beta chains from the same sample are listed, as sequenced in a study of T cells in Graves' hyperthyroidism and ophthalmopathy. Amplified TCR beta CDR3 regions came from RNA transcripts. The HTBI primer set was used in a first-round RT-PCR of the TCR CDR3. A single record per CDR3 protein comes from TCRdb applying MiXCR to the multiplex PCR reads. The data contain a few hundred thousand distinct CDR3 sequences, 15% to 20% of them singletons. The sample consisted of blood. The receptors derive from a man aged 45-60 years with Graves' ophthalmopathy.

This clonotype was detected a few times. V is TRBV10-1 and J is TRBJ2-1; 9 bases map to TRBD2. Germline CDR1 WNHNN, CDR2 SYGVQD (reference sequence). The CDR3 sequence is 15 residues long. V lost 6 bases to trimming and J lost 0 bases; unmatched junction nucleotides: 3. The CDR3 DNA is TGCGCCAGCAGCGATAGCGGGAGCTCCTACAATGAGCAGTTCTTC. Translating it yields CASSDSGSSYNEQFF.

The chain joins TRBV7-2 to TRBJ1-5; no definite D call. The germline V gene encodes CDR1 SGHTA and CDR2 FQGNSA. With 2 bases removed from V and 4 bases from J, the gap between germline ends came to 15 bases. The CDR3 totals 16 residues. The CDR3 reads CASSLTPRRSNQPQHF. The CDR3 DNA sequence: TGTGCCAGCAGCTTAACGCCGCGCAGGAGTAATCAGCCCCAGCATTTT. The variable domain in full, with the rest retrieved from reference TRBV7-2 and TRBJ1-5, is GAGVSQSPSNKVTEKGKDVELRCDPISGHTALYWYRQSLGQGLEFLIYFQGNSAPDKSGLPSDRFSAERTGGSVSTLTIQRTQQEDSAVYLCASSLTPRRSNQPQHFGDGTRLSIL.

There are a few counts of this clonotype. CDR3 in amino acids: CATSSSAGGQYF. The CDR3 region has the DNA TGTGCCACCAGTTCTAGCGCTGGGGGGCAGTACTTC. J is TRBJ2-7 and V is TRBV24-1; possibly TRBD2 for D (6 bases). CDR3 size: 12 residues. Trimming pared 6 bases from V and 9 bases from J, leaving 14 bases between. The germline V gene has CDR1 KGHDR and CDR2 SFDVKD.

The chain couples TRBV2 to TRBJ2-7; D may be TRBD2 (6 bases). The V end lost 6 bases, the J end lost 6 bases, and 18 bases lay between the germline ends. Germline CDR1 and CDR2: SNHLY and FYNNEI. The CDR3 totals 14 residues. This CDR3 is CASSAGPRDLEQYF. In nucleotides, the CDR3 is TGTGCCAGCAGCGCGGGACCAAGAGATCTCGAGCAGTACTTC.